A selection of T cell receptor beta chains follows, all from one sample in a study of blood T cell repertoires in COVID-19. TCRdb keeps only in-frame clones here, not all; method: immunoSEQ multiplex PCR. The sample records some 200,000 clones, almost 80% being singletons. The sample taken for sequencing was peripheral blood. These TCRs come from a woman in her 70s with acute or convalescent COVID-19. Both conserved end residues are part of each CDR3. Each record gives: V gene, clone size, D gene, J gene, CDR3 DNA, CDR3 protein. A D gene is named only where the DNA matches it firmly. Some rows mark clone size as missing; the rest say once, few, many or name a class of expanded clone.

>TRBV6-2/TRBV6-3|few|.|TRBJ2-7
TGTGCCAGCAGTATCTCCGCCGGGCAGGGGTTGTTCTTAACCTCCTACGAGCAGTACTTC
CASSISAGQGLFLTSYEQYF
>TRBV4-2|.|TRBD1|TRBJ2-1
TGTGCCAGCAGCCAAGGAGGGGACAGGGCCAATGAGCAGTTCTTC
CASSQGGDRANEQFF
>TRBV5-4|.|.|TRBJ2-7
TGTGCCAGCAGCTTGGACCTAATTTACGAGCAGTACTTC
CASSLDLIYEQYF
>TRBV7-2|few|.|TRBJ1-6
TGTGCCAGCGGCGGACTCCCGGGCTATTCACCCCTCCACTTT
CASGGLPGYSPLHF
>TRBV10-3|.|TRBD1|TRBJ2-1
TGTGCCATCAGTGATTTGGGAGGACAGGGGTACAATGAGCAGTTCTTC
CAISDLGGQGYNEQFF
>TRBV7-8|.|.|TRBJ1-6
TGTGCCAGCAGCCGGGGGGGGTGGTTAGGGTATTCACCCCTCCACTTT
CASSRGGWLGYSPLHF
>TRBV19|.|.|TRBJ1-2
TGTGCCAGTAGCGACCCCAGGGGACGGTCTTATGGCTACACCTTC
CASSDPRGRSYGYTF
>TRBV24-1|once|TRBD2|TRBJ2-2
TGTGCCACCAGTGGAAAGACTAGCGGGACTATAAGGGGCACCGGGGAGCTGTTTTTT
CATSGKTSGTIRGTGELFF
>TRBV19|.|TRBD2|TRBJ2-1
TGTGCCAGTAGCACCATGGCTAGCGGGAGCTTGCAGTTCTTC
CASSTMASGSLQFF
>TRBV7-2|.|.|TRBJ2-7
TGTGCCAGCAGCCTTGGGGGGAATAGCCCCGGTCAGGGGCAGTACTTC
CASSLGGNSPGQGQYF
>TRBV10-3|few|TRBD2|TRBJ2-3
TGTGCCACCCTGCCAACGACTAGCGGCAGCACAGATACGCAGTATTTT
CATLPTTSGSTDTQYF
>TRBV7-8|few|.|TRBJ1-2
TGTGCCAGCAGCCCAAGAGGGGGTTTATCCTATGGCTACACCTTC
CASSPRGGLSYGYTF
>TRBV5-8|.|TRBD2|TRBJ2-7
TGTGCCAGCAGCTTCGCGACTAGCGGAACCGTCTACGAGCAGTACTTC
CASSFATSGTVYEQYF
>TRBV3-1/TRBV3-2|.|.|TRBJ2-7
TGTGCCAGCAGCCAAGGAAGGGGCGGGATAGGCTACGAGCAGTACTTC
CASSQGRGGIGYEQYF
>TRBV6-1|.|TRBD2|TRBJ2-5
TGTGCCAGCAGTGCGGGAGTAGCGGGAGGAGTAGAGACCCAGTACTTC
CASSAGVAGGVETQYF
>TRBV3-1/TRBV3-2|.|.|TRBJ2-7
TGTGCCAGCAGCCCGGGTGACGAGCAGTACTTC
CASSPGDEQYF
>TRBV30|.|.|TRBJ2-4
TGTGCCTACTCGACTCTTTCGAACATTCAGTACTTC
CAYSTLSNIQYF
>TRBV10-1|.|TRBD2|TRBJ2-5
TGCGCCAGCAGTGTGGAGGGAGGGCCGGAGACCCAGTACTTC
CASSVEGGPETQYF
>TRBV19|.|TRBD2|TRBJ2-5
TGTGCCACTTCGGGCGGGAGGAAAGAGACCCAGTACTTC
CATSGGRKETQYF
>TRBV24-1|.|.|TRBJ2-4
TGTGCCACCAGTGATTCCGCCCCTATGGGGCAAAACATTCAGTACTTC
CATSDSAPMGQNIQYF
>TRBV7-9|.|TRBD1|TRBJ1-2
TGTGCCAGCAGCTCCCGGCGGGACAGCTATGGCTACACCTTC
CASSSRRDSYGYTF
>TRBV7-8|.|TRBD1|TRBJ1-2
TGTGCCAGCAGCTTAGCAAAGGGGGCAGATGGCTACACCTTC
CASSLAKGADGYTF
>TRBV5-6|.|.|TRBJ2-1
TGTGCCAGCAGCGCCCGGTACAATGAGCAGTTCTTC
CASSARYNEQFF
>TRBV3-1/TRBV3-2|.|TRBD1|TRBJ1-1
TGTGCCAGCAGTCGCACAGGGGACACTGAAGCTTTCTTT
CASSRTGDTEAFF
>TRBV19|few|.|TRBJ1-5
TGTGCCAGTAGTAGCCCGGGACACCACGGATTT
CASSSPGHHGF
>TRBV15|.|TRBD2|TRBJ2-1
TGTGCCACCAGCAGAGATAAACTAGCGGACTACCATGAGCAGTTCTTC
CATSRDKLADYHEQFF
>TRBV3-1/TRBV3-2|once|.|TRBJ1-1
TGTGCCAGCAGCCAATGGTTCAGGGGAACCACTGAAGCTTTCTTT
CASSQWFRGTTEAFF
>TRBV3-1/TRBV3-2|once|.|TRBJ1-6
TGTGCCAGCAGAAGGTTCGACAGCTTTAATTCACCCCTCCACTTT
CASRRFDSFNSPLHF
>TRBV29-1|.|.|TRBJ1-3
TGCAGCGTTGGTACAGGACCCTCTGGAAACACCATATATTTT
CSVGTGPSGNTIYF
>TRBV7-3|.|.|TRBJ1-3
TGTGCCAGCAGCTTTTTCGGGGGATCTGGAAACACCATATATTTT
CASSFFGGSGNTIYF
>TRBV29-1|once|TRBD1|TRBJ1-4
TGCAGCGTTCAATCCCGGCGAGGACAGGGGTTGTTTTTT
CSVQSRRGQGLFF
>TRBV7-2|.|.|TRBJ1-1
TGTGCCAGCAGCTTATCGGGGTCTGGGGTGGCCACTGAAGCTTTCTTT
CASSLSGSGVATEAFF